Below, 22 T cell receptor beta chains from the same sample are listed, as sequenced in a study of shared clonotypes between healthy human individuals. Libraries were prepared by immunoSEQ multiplex PCR; TCRdb keeps only in-frame clonotypes and omits some of them. The data contain 850,000 to 1,200,000 clones, roughly 70% of them seen just once; the ten biggest clones take up over 1.3%. The sequenced sample consisted of memory CD4+ T cells sorted from blood. Subset meaning: CD45RA-negative fraction. The receptor source for this set is a man in his late teens or twenties in good health.

The chain combines TRBV7-2 with TRBJ1-5; 9 bases line up with TRBD1. Trimming at V came to 5 bases and at J to 5 bases, leaving 7 bases not matched to a gene. The germline V gene encodes CDR1 SGHTA and CDR2 FQGNSA. The CDR3 extends over 15 amino acids. The CDR3 DNA sequence: TGTGCCAGCAGCCCCAACAGGGGGCAGCATCAGCCCCAGCATTTT. Translated, it gives CASSPNRGQHQPQHF.

Remarks on this clone: Other DNA sequences in this specimen translate into the identical CDR3. The V gene is TRBV18, the J gene TRBJ2-1; 11 nucleotides line up with TRBD2. Germline values: CDR1 KGHSH, CDR2 LQKENI. This CDR3 region has 15 residues. The J segment lost 4 bases and the V segment lost 3 bases, leaving 2 bases of the junction unmatched. The CDR3: CASSPGLAAYNEQFF. The CDR3 coding sequence is TGTGCCAGCTCACCGGGACTAGCGGCTTACAATGAGCAGTTCTTC.

The rearrangement joins TRBV30 to TRBJ2-1; 13 positions agree with TRBD2. The CDR3 runs 16 residues. V shed 5 bases and J 9 bases; nucleotides not matched to a gene: 13. The germline V gene encodes CDR1 GTSNPN and CDR2 SVGIG (reference sequence). Here the CDR3 DNA reads TGTGCCTGGGCCCTCGGGACTAGCGGGACCTGGGGTGAGCAGTTCTTC. Translated, it gives CAWALGTSGTWGEQFF.

In nucleotides, the CDR3 is TGCGCCAGCAGTGACCAGGACAGGGGGCGCGTATGCCACGAGCAGTACTTC. This encodes CASSDQDRGRVCHEQYF. The chain employs TRBV10-1 and TRBJ2-7; TRBD1 matches at 11 bases. The germline V gene has CDR1 WNHNN and CDR2 SYGVQD (reference sequence). The junction had 12 bases not matched to a gene; V was cut back by 3 bases and J by 5 bases. The CDR3 extends over 17 amino acids.

There are a few counts of this clone. The chain combines TRBV7-3 with TRBJ2-3; 7 bases align to TRBD1. The CDR3 covers 14 residues. Germline trimming cut 5 bases from V and 9 bases from J; bases unmatched to any gene: 11. Germline V gene data show CDR1 as SGHTA and CDR2 as FQGTGA. CDR3 sequence reads: CASSPDPIGGTQYF. DNA of the CDR3: TGTGCCAGCAGCCCGGACCCCATAGGGGGCACGCAGTATTTT.

This clone appeared once. The CDR3 reads CASSKGRDISNQPQHF. The CDR3 region has the DNA TGTGCCAGCAGCAAAGGGAGGGACATTAGCAATCAGCCCCAGCATTTT. The chain recombines TRBV21-1 with TRBJ1-5. TRBV21-1 is a pseudogene locus. This CDR3 contains 16 residues.

The chain uses TRBV2 and TRBJ2-7; D is perhaps TRBD1 (6 bases). From germline, CDR1 is SNHLY and CDR2 FYNNEI. Trimming shortened V by 5 bases and J by 4 bases, and 9 bases separated the two germline ends. This CDR3 region has 12 residues. DNA of the CDR3: TGTGCCAGCAGTCTTACAGGGTACGAGCAGTACTTC. Translating gives CASSLTGYEQYF.

This clone was recorded a few times. The DNA of the CDR3 is TGTGCCAGCAGCACGGTGGACGGGAAGGGGTATTTCTTT. Encoded protein: CASSTVDGKGYFF. V gene TRBV28 combines with J gene TRBJ1-1; D is possibly TRBD1 (5 bases). CDR3 length: 13 residues. V lost 6 bases and J lost 13, with 21 bases in between. Germline-derived CDR1 and CDR2 are MDHEN and SYDVKM.

The J gene is TRBJ1-1, the V gene TRBV19; 9 bases fit TRBD1. This CDR3 comprises 13 residues. V lost 10 bases to trimming and J lost 4 bases; unmatched junction nucleotides: 7. Looked up from germline, CDR1 is LNHDA and CDR2 is SQIVND (reference sequence). The CDR3 DNA is TGTGCCATCTCTGACAGGGGGTCCACTGAAGCTTTCTTT. The encoded protein is CAISDRGSTEAFF.

CDR3 region: CASSEREGWSNQPQHF. The DNA of the CDR3 is TGTGCCAGCAGTGAAAGGGAGGGTTGGAGCAATCAGCCCCAGCATTTT. The chain carries TRBV6-1 and TRBJ1-5, with unresolved D. Looked up from germline, CDR1 is MNHNS and CDR2 is SASEGT. CDR3 length: 16 residues. Trimming took off 2 bases at V and 1 base at J, with 12 bases between the two ends.

The table lists this clone with a few counts. The chain has TRBV4-1 and TRBJ1-6; D possibly corresponds to TRBD1 (5 bases). The V end was cut by 4 bases, the J end by 7 bases, with 14 bases between. The CDR3 extends over 15 amino acids. The germline V gene encodes CDR1 MGHRA and CDR2 YSYEKL. The CDR3 loop is CASSPGTWANSPLHF. The CDR3 DNA reads as TGCGCCAGCAGCCCCGGGACTTGGGCCAATTCACCCCTCCACTTT.

J is TRBJ2-5 and V is TRBV5-1; 11 bases map to TRBD2. With V trimmed by 5 bases and J by 4 bases, 4 bases remained unmatched. The CDR3 has 14 residues. Germline V gene sequence: CDR1 SGHRS, CDR2 YFSETQ. As DNA, the CDR3 is TGCGCCAGCAGGGGGACTAGCGGTACAGAGACCCAGTACTTC. Translated: CASRGTSGTETQYF.

In the case of this clone: The same CDR3 can be traced to other DNA sequences in this sample. The chain recombines TRBV5-1 with TRBJ1-5; D call uncertain. This CDR3 spans 13 amino acids. CDR1 is SGHRS, CDR2 YFSETQ, per germline. V shed 0 bases and J shed 3 bases, with 4 bases lying between them. CDR3 sequence (DNA): TGCGCCAGCAGCTTGGGTAACAATCAGCCCCAGCATTTT. This encodes CASSLGNNQPQHF.

Remarks on this clone: One base separates it from a far larger clone, so it is likely a read error. The rearrangement uses TRBV2 and TRBJ2-1; 8 positions match TRBD2. CDR1 is SNHLY, CDR2 FYNNEI, per germline. V gave up 6 bases and J gave up 4 bases; unmatched junction bases: 2. This CDR3 region has 13 residues. The CDR3 DNA is TGTGCCAGCAGCGCTAGCGGGTACAATGAGCAGTTCTTC. Translation gives CASSASGYNEQFF.

This clone has only one observation. Other DNA sequences in this specimen translate into the identical CDR3. The J gene is TRBJ1-1, the V gene TRBV6-5; D gene unclear. The V gene lost 0 bases and the J gene lost 4 bases, with 9 bases spanning the gap. The CDR3 loop spans 14 amino acids. Germline CDR1 is MNHEY and CDR2 is SVGAGI. CDR3 in DNA: TGTGCCAGCAGTTACTCGGGAGGGTCCACTGAAGCTTTCTTT. Amino acid sequence: CASSYSGGSTEAFF.

This chain links TRBV6-1 with TRBJ2-5; either TRBD1 or TRBD2 may supply D (6 bases each). The germline V and J ends were trimmed by 4 bases and 2 bases, with 14 bases remaining between them. The CDR3 spans 15 residues. Germline lookup yields CDR1 MNHNS and CDR2 SASEGT. CDR3 DNA: TGTGCCAGCAGTGGGGTGGGGGGACAACAAGAGACCCAGTACTTC. This sequence encodes CASSGVGGQQETQYF.

The J gene is TRBJ2-7, the V gene TRBV28; D perhaps matches TRBD1 (5 bases). The CDR3 covers 14 residues. Germline V gives CDR1 MDHEN, CDR2 SYDVKM. V was clipped by 4 bases and J by 3 bases, with 13 bases between them. CDR3 protein: CASSWAGSVYEQYF. The DNA of the CDR3 is TGTGCCAGCAGTTGGGCAGGGTCCGTCTACGAGCAGTACTTC.

In its sample, this clone was seen a few times. The chain uses TRBV5-5 and TRBJ1-5; the D is unclear. The germline gives CDR1 SGHKS, CDR2 YYEKEE (reference sequence). The ends were cut back, 10 bases at V and 4 bases at J, with 6 bases in the middle. The CDR3 has 10 amino acids. The CDR3 protein is CAPPNQPQHF. DNA of the CDR3: TGTGCCCCCCCAAATCAGCCCCAGCATTTT.

The J gene is TRBJ2-3, the V gene TRBV10-3; 8 positions agree with TRBD1. The CDR3 is 16 amino acids. Looked up from germline, CDR1 is ENHRY and CDR2 is SYGVKD. Trimming at V came to 0 bases and at J to 7 bases, leaving 9 bases not matched to a gene. CDR3 sequence reads: CAISESTGTGQNTQYF. DNA of the CDR3: TGTGCCATCAGTGAGTCCACCGGGACAGGTCAGAATACGCAGTATTTT.

The chain uses TRBV12-5 and TRBJ2-7, with 7 bases identical to TRBD1. Losses at the gene ends were 6 bases for V and 2 bases for J; bases not matched to a gene: 10. Germline V gene lookup returns CDR1 LGHNT and CDR2 FRNRAP. The CDR3 spans 15 residues. The CDR3 bases are TGTGCTAGTGGACGGACAGGCGATCGCCCCTACGAGCAGTACTTC. Amino acids: CASGRTGDRPYEQYF.

This chain links TRBV9 with TRBJ2-7; perhaps TRBD1 as D (6 bases). The CDR3 is 16 residues long. Germline CDR1 reads SGDLS; CDR2 reads YYNGEE. The V and J ends lost 4 bases and 4 bases respectively, with 21 bases between them. The CDR3 DNA is TGTGCCAGCAGCCCAGGGCCAGGGCAGGGGTTTTACGAGCAGTACTTC. Its translation: CASSPGPGQGFYEQYF.

In this sample, this clone turned up a few times. The chain is built from TRBV10-3 and TRBJ1-2; TRBD1 aligns across 9 bases. V trimming: 5 bases; J trimming: 7 bases; junction bases outside the gene matches: 5. Germline loops: CDR1 ENHRY, CDR2 SYGVKD. The CDR3 runs 13 residues. DNA for the CDR3: TGTGCCATCAGTCCGGGACAGGGAGGTGGCTACACCTTC. Residues: CAISPGQGGGYTF.